These 10 T cell receptor beta chains originate from one sample sequenced in a study of regulatory T cells in long-lasting Graves disease. Combining iRepertoire HTBI primers with Arm-PCR of CDR3 regions, the authors built TCR beta libraries. TCRdb processed the multiplex PCR reads anew with MiXCR; each CDR3 protein has one entry. In the table there are hundreds of thousands of distinct CDR3 sequences, roughly a sixth of which are singletons. Time point reported: newly diagnosed GD, antithyroid drugs for less than 3 months. The TCR library used RNA extracted from PBMCs. In addition, the sample was reused for a study of T cells in Graves' hyperthyroidism and ophthalmopathy.

This specimen was peripheral blood mononuclear cells (PBMCs), taken at new diagnosis, from a patient treated with antithyroid drugs. The receptors stem from a young man with Graves disease.

This clonotype showed up many times. This chain uses TRBV5-1 with TRBJ2-1; D gene ambiguous. The V gene's germline CDR1 is SGHRS and CDR2 YFSETQ. Trimming pared 4 bases from V and 4 bases from J, leaving 12 bases between. The CDR3 runs to 14 residues. The CDR3 region is CASSRSAAYNEQFF. CDR3 DNA: TGCGCCAGCAGCCGCTCGGCAGCATACAATGAGCAGTTCTTC.

This clonotype came up many times. This chain connects TRBV2 to TRBJ1-5; D is unclear. CDR1 is SNHLY, CDR2 FYNNEI, per germline. V lost 6 bases, J lost 7 bases, and 10 bases lay in between. The CDR3 has 12 amino acids. In DNA, the CDR3 is TGTGCCAGCAGCGACACACGGCAGCCCCAGCATTTT. Encoded protein: CASSDTRQPQHF.

This clonotype occurred many times. CDR3 nucleotides: TGCGCCAGCAACGCCGGTAGCTCAGCGGGCACAGATACGCAGTATTTT. Amino acids: CASNAGSSAGTDTQYF. The V gene is TRBV5-1, the J gene TRBJ2-3, with a weak D call TRBD2 (5 bases). Trimming shortened V by 6 bases and J by 1 base, and 18 bases separated the two germline ends. The CDR3 runs to 16 residues. Germline V gene lookup returns CDR1 SGHRS and CDR2 YFSETQ.

This chain links TRBV19 with TRBJ1-1, with D possibly matching TRBD1 (5 bases). CDR1 LNHDA and CDR2 SQIVND come from the germline V gene (reference sequence). This CDR3 region has 13 residues. With 8 bases removed from V and 1 base from J, the gap between germline ends came to 11 bases. The CDR3 DNA is TGTGCCAGTGAGGACACCTGGAACACTGAAGCTTTCTTT. It encodes CASEDTWNTEAFF.

This rearrangement joins TRBV29-1 to TRBJ2-5; no definite D call. The V gene lost 1 base and the J gene lost 2 bases, with 8 bases spanning the gap. The length of the CDR3 is 13 residues. CDR1 SQVTM and CDR2 ANQGSEA come from the germline V gene. DNA for the CDR3: TGCAGCGTTGAAGGGGGTCAACAAGAGACCCAGTACTTC. This codes for CSVEGGQQETQYF.

This clonotype was recorded many times. J is TRBJ1-5 and V is TRBV30; tentatively, D is TRBD1 (6 bases). V dropped 4 bases and J dropped 7 bases, with 14 bases sitting between them. The CDR3 length is 13 residues. Germline values: CDR1 GTSNPN, CDR2 SVGIG (reference sequence). CDR3 amino acids: CAWTGGGGQPQHF. The CDR3, as DNA: TGTGCCTGGACGGGCGGGGGCGGGCAGCCCCAGCATTTT.

The table lists this clonotype with many counts. V and J are TRBV20-1 and TRBJ2-5; D gene uncertain. The V end lost 6 bases, the J end lost 1 base, and 9 bases lay between the germline ends. Germline V gives CDR1 DFQATT, CDR2 SNEGSKA (reference sequence). This CDR3 contains 12 residues. The CDR3 bases are TGCAGTGCAGGAGCGTTCCAAGAGACCCAGTACTTC. It specifies CSAGAFQETQYF.

This clonotype was detected only a few times. The chain joins TRBV27 to TRBJ1-2; D may be TRBD1 (5 bases). Germline-derived CDR1 and CDR2 are MNHEY and SMNVEV (reference sequence). The CDR3 is made up of 12 amino acids. The V gene lost 6 bases and the J gene lost 8 bases, with 13 bases spanning the gap. The CDR3 nucleotides are TGTGCCAGCAGACCGGATGGGGCCGGCTACACCTTC. Translating it yields CASRPDGAGYTF.

This clonotype has ten or more counts. The V call is TRBV27, the J call TRBJ1-1, with D possibly matching TRBD1 (6 bases). The CDR3 has 14 amino acids. V gave up 1 base and J gave up 3 bases, with 9 bases separating them. Germline CDR1 reads MNHEY; CDR2 reads SMNVEV (reference sequence). Written as DNA, the CDR3 is TGTGCCAGCAGTTTATTGAACAGGGACACTGAAGCTTTCTTT. Translating gives CASSLLNRDTEAFF.

Of note for this clonotype: This may come from a read error, since a much larger clone is one base off. J is TRBJ1-2 and V is TRBV28; TRBD1 agrees at 10 bases. The CDR3 contains 14 residues. Germline V lookup: CDR1 MDHEN, CDR2 SYDVKM. CDR3 region: CAGSQTGGSYGYTF. The CDR3 region has the DNA TGTGCCGGCAGCCAGACAGGGGGCTCCTATGGCTACACCTTC.